The clone carrying this T cell receptor (beta chain) has more than one count but fewer than ten. Its antigen remains unknown. The J segment lost 9 bases and the V segment lost 6 bases, leaving 11 bases of the junction unmatched. The CDR3 spans 16 residues. Germline V CDR1 and CDR2: KGHSH, LQKENI. The source of the sample is a study of T cells in Graves' hyperthyroidism and ophthalmopathy. Notes on the study in general: For ophthalmopathy, model prediction preceded onset by a median roughly 6.2 months.

RNA transcripts were the template for amplifying TCR beta CDR3 regions. HTBI primers were the set used in a first-round RT-PCR of the TCR CDR3. MiXCR, applied by TCRdb to the multiplex PCR reads, yields one record per CDR3 protein. The repertoire has about 480,000 distinct CDR3 sequences, about 20% of them found once; the top ten carry approximately 54%. This clonotype originated in a woman in her 70s with Graves' ophthalmopathy. The V gene is TRBV18, the J gene TRBJ2-1; 13 nucleotides match TRBD2. Sequenced input: blood. This CDR3 reads CASSPNGLAGAGEQFF. In DNA form, the CDR3 reads TGTGCCAGCTCCCCTAATGGACTAGCGGGAGCTGGTGAGCAGTTCTTC.